Listed below are T cell receptor beta chains from one sample, sequenced in a study of blood T cell repertoires in COVID-19. The assay was immunoSEQ multiplex PCR, and TCRdb's table has in-frame clones only and misses some. In the table there are more than 200,000 clones, over 70% of which are singletons. The source material was peripheral blood. The receptors stem from an elderly woman with acute or convalescent COVID-19. Each CDR3 is given with its conserved first and last residue. A D gene is named only where the DNA matches it firmly. Clone size is stated in some rows and not others, as once, few, many or a class when expanded.

V,D,size,J,CDR3,DNA
TRBV18,TRBD1,few,TRBJ1-1,CASSPRTGRGTEAFF,TGTGCCAGCTCACCACGGACAGGGAGGGGCACTGAAGCTTTCTTT
TRBV5-1,-,-,TRBJ1-5,CASSLEQGAQPQHF,TGCGCCAGCAGCTTGGAACAGGGCGCTCAGCCCCAGCATTTT
TRBV7-9,TRBD2,-,TRBJ2-7,CASSSGGTRGGDYYEQYF,TGTGCCAGCAGCTCTGGAGGGACTAGGGGAGGGGACTACTACGAGCAGTACTTC
TRBV5-1,TRBD1,few,TRBJ1-6,CASSVNRGNNSPLHF,TGCGCCAGCAGCGTGAACAGGGGGAATAATTCACCCCTCCACTTT
TRBV5-1,TRBD1,few,TRBJ1-2,CASSLGTGHYGYTF,TGCGCCAGCAGCTTGGGGACAGGGCATTATGGCTACACCTTC
TRBV24-1,-,-,TRBJ2-7,CATTRGNEQYF,TGTGCCACCACCCGAGGAAACGAGCAGTACTTC
TRBV3-1/TRBV3-2,-,-,TRBJ1-1,CASSQGLRNTEAFF,TGTGCCAGCAGCCAAGGCCTCAGAAACACTGAAGCTTTCTTT
TRBV5-6,-,-,TRBJ1-1,CASGAGRRAEAFF,TGTGCCAGCGGGGCGGGGCGCCGCGCTGAAGCTTTCTTT
TRBV27,TRBD1,-,TRBJ1-1,CASSLRGLPEAFF,TGTGCCAGCAGTCTCAGGGGGCTTCCTGAAGCTTTCTTT
TRBV6-1,-,once,TRBJ2-7,CASSDTRVREQYF,TGTGCCAGCAGTGATACCCGTGTCCGGGAGCAGTACTTC
TRBV12-3/TRBV12-4,-,-,TRBJ2-7,CASSLGQGGEQYF,TGTGCCAGCAGTTTAGGGCAGGGGGGCGAGCAGTACTTC
TRBV6-5,-,once,TRBJ1-2,CASTPGRQGLYGYTF,TGTGCCAGCACTCCAGGTCGGCAGGGTTTGTATGGCTACACCTTC
TRBV10-2,TRBD2,few,TRBJ2-7,CASGLAGGSYEQYF,TGCGCCAGCGGACTAGCGGGGGGCTCCTACGAGCAGTACTTC
TRBV10-1,TRBD1,once,TRBJ1-1,CASSEQGGLGTEAFF,TGCGCCAGCAGTGAACAAGGGGGCTTGGGGACTGAAGCTTTCTTT
TRBV27,-,once,TRBJ1-4,CASSLAGRTNEKLFF,TGTGCCAGCAGTTTGGCGGGGAGGACTAATGAAAAACTGTTTTTT
TRBV6-1,-,-,TRBJ2-6,CASSENWSSSGANVLTF,TGTGCCAGCAGTGAAAATTGGTCGAGCTCTGGGGCCAACGTCCTGACTTTC
TRBV25-1,-,-,TRBJ2-7,CASSDNYSYEQYF,TGTGCCAGCAGCGATAATTACAGCTACGAGCAGTACTTC
TRBV6-1,TRBD2,-,TRBJ2-3,CASSERASGSTDTQYF,TGTGCCAGCAGTGAAAGGGCTAGCGGAAGCACAGATACGCAGTATTTT